The rows below give T cell receptor beta chains drawn from one sample of a study of blood T cell repertoires in COVID-19. Clones were read by immunoSEQ multiplex PCR, and TCRdb kept only the in-frame ones, dropping some. The data show about 95,000 clones, roughly nine tenths seen once. The sequenced sample consisted of peripheral blood. Source of these receptors: a man between 45 and 60 years old with COVID-19, enrolled during active disease. Each CDR3 is given with its conserved first and last residue. D genes are given only for firm matches. The size of a clone is reported for some rows only, either as once, few or many, or as a class for expanded clones.

cdr3_length: 14; j_call: TRBJ2-3; v_call: TRBV3-1/TRBV3-2; clone_size: once; d_call: TRBD2; cdr3_aa: CASSLRGGTDTQYF; cdr3_nt: TGTGCCAGCAGCCTCCGGGGGGGCACAGATACGCAGTATTTT
cdr3_length: 14; j_call: TRBJ2-1; v_call: TRBV29-1; clone_size: NA; d_call: TRBD2; cdr3_aa: CSVEVAGSYNEQFF; cdr3_nt: TGCAGCGTTGAAGTAGCGGGGAGCTACAATGAGCAGTTCTTC
cdr3_length: 15; j_call: TRBJ2-3; v_call: TRBV5-4; clone_size: NA; d_call: TRBD2; cdr3_aa: CASSFSSGVKDTQYF; cdr3_nt: TGTGCCAGCAGCTTCTCTAGCGGGGTAAAAGATACGCAGTATTTT
cdr3_length: 16; j_call: TRBJ2-3; v_call: TRBV25-1; clone_size: NA; d_call: TRBD2; cdr3_aa: CASSERTSGGLDTQYF; cdr3_nt: TGTGCCAGCAGTGAAAGGACTAGCGGGGGGTTAGATACGCAGTATTTT
cdr3_length: 13; j_call: TRBJ1-3; v_call: TRBV5-4; clone_size: NA; d_call: NA; cdr3_aa: CASSSTTGNTIYF; cdr3_nt: TGTGCCAGCAGCTCTACGACAGGAAACACCATATATTTT
cdr3_length: 14; j_call: TRBJ1-1; v_call: TRBV28; clone_size: NA; d_call: NA; cdr3_aa: CASRGEPGNTEAFF; cdr3_nt: TGTGCCAGCAGGGGAGAACCGGGAAACACTGAAGCTTTCTTT
cdr3_length: 19; j_call: TRBJ2-6; v_call: TRBV19; clone_size: once; d_call: TRBD2; cdr3_aa: CASSMASLAGVSGANVLTF; cdr3_nt: TGTGCCAGTAGTATGGCCTCCCTAGCGGGGGTCTCTGGGGCCAACGTCCTGACTTTC
cdr3_length: 18; j_call: TRBJ2-6; v_call: TRBV4-3; clone_size: NA; d_call: NA; cdr3_aa: CASSQDVPGGSGANVLTF; cdr3_nt: TGCGCCAGCAGCCAAGATGTTCCAGGGGGGTCTGGGGCCAACGTCCTGACTTTC
cdr3_length: 15; j_call: TRBJ1-3; v_call: TRBV1; clone_size: NA; d_call: NA; cdr3_aa: CTSSPRGIRADTIYF; cdr3_nt: TGCACCAGCAGCCCAAGAGGTATTAGAGCGGACACCATATATTTT
cdr3_length: 15; j_call: TRBJ1-6; v_call: TRBV9; clone_size: NA; d_call: NA; cdr3_aa: CASSGGSASNSPLHF; cdr3_nt: TGTGCCAGCAGCGGGGGCAGTGCTTCTAATTCACCCCTCCACTTT
cdr3_length: 13; j_call: TRBJ2-5; v_call: TRBV7-3; clone_size: few; d_call: NA; cdr3_aa: CASSPAPTETQYF; cdr3_nt: TGTGCCAGCAGCCCCGCGCCCACGGAGACCCAGTACTTC
cdr3_length: 15; j_call: TRBJ1-2; v_call: TRBV4-3; clone_size: NA; d_call: NA; cdr3_aa: CASTLSGGTNYGYTF; cdr3_nt: TGCGCCAGCACCTTAAGTGGGGGGACTAACTATGGCTACACCTTC
cdr3_length: 13; j_call: TRBJ1-5; v_call: TRBV7-9; clone_size: NA; d_call: NA; cdr3_aa: CASSYQGLQPQHF; cdr3_nt: TGTGCCAGCAGCTACCAGGGACTTCAGCCCCAGCATTTT
cdr3_length: 14; j_call: TRBJ2-3; v_call: TRBV5-4; clone_size: NA; d_call: NA; cdr3_aa: CASKMEQFTDTQYF; cdr3_nt: TGTGCCAGCAAAATGGAACAGTTCACAGATACGCAGTATTTT
cdr3_length: 16; j_call: TRBJ2-1; v_call: TRBV3-1/TRBV3-2; clone_size: NA; d_call: TRBD1; cdr3_aa: CASSRFRGRGTNEQFF; cdr3_nt: TGTGCCAGCAGCCGTTTCAGGGGGCGAGGTACAAATGAGCAGTTCTTC
cdr3_length: 16; j_call: TRBJ2-5; v_call: TRBV11-2; clone_size: NA; d_call: NA; cdr3_aa: CASSSRSIGETETQYF; cdr3_nt: TGTGCCAGCAGCTCCCGATCCATAGGGGAAACAGAGACCCAGTACTTC
cdr3_length: 11; j_call: TRBJ1-1; v_call: TRBV20-1; clone_size: once; d_call: NA; cdr3_aa: CSAYRSEAAFF; cdr3_nt: TGCAGTGCTTATAGGTCAGAGGCAGCTTTCTTT
cdr3_length: 16; j_call: TRBJ2-3; v_call: TRBV15; clone_size: NA; d_call: NA; cdr3_aa: CATSRPQLWDTDTQYF; cdr3_nt: TGTGCCACCAGCAGACCCCAGTTGTGGGACACAGACACGCAGTATTTT
cdr3_length: 15; j_call: TRBJ2-7; v_call: TRBV5-1; clone_size: NA; d_call: TRBD1; cdr3_aa: CASSTGGTGSYEQYF; cdr3_nt: TGCGCCAGCAGCACGGGCGGGACAGGTTCCTACGAGCAGTACTTC
cdr3_length: 15; j_call: TRBJ2-3; v_call: TRBV28; clone_size: NA; d_call: NA; cdr3_aa: CASSLGGGGTDTQYF; cdr3_nt: TGTGCCAGCAGCCTCGGGGGTGGGGGCACAGATACGCAGTATTTT
cdr3_length: 13; j_call: TRBJ1-5; v_call: TRBV12-5; clone_size: NA; d_call: TRBD1; cdr3_aa: CASSGTGFQPQHF; cdr3_nt: TGTGCTTCTTCCGGGACAGGGTTTCAGCCCCAGCATTTT
cdr3_length: 14; j_call: TRBJ2-5; v_call: TRBV27; clone_size: NA; d_call: NA; cdr3_aa: CASSLLRDIETQYF; cdr3_nt: TGTGCCAGCAGTTTACTCCGGGACATCGAGACCCAGTACTTC
cdr3_length: 16; j_call: TRBJ2-1; v_call: TRBV11-2; clone_size: once; d_call: TRBD2; cdr3_aa: CASSLEAGGPLIEQFF; cdr3_nt: TGTGCCAGCAGCTTAGAAGCGGGGGGGCCATTGATTGAGCAGTTCTTC
cdr3_length: 14; j_call: TRBJ1-6; v_call: TRBV19; clone_size: NA; d_call: NA; cdr3_aa: CATWTQHYNSPLHF; cdr3_nt: TGTGCCACCTGGACACAGCACTATAATTCACCCCTCCACTTT
cdr3_length: 15; j_call: TRBJ1-6; v_call: TRBV7-2; clone_size: NA; d_call: NA; cdr3_aa: CASSSSGPEGSPLHF; cdr3_nt: NA
cdr3_length: 15; j_call: TRBJ2-5; v_call: TRBV11-3; clone_size: NA; d_call: TRBD2; cdr3_aa: CASSPRGGSEETQYF; cdr3_nt: TGTGCCAGCAGCCCACGGGGGGGTTCCGAAGAGACCCAGTACTTC
cdr3_length: 15; j_call: TRBJ2-2; v_call: TRBV5-1; clone_size: once; d_call: NA; cdr3_aa: CASSLETGSTGELFF; cdr3_nt: TGCGCCAGCAGCTTGGAAACAGGATCGACCGGGGAGCTGTTTTTT
cdr3_length: 16; j_call: TRBJ2-2; v_call: TRBV4-2; clone_size: NA; d_call: TRBD1; cdr3_aa: CASSRDRGANTGELFF; cdr3_nt: TGTGCCAGCAGCAGAGACAGGGGCGCGAACACCGGGGAGCTGTTTTTT
cdr3_length: 17; j_call: TRBJ1-4; v_call: TRBV6-6; clone_size: NA; d_call: NA; cdr3_aa: CASSPIKSGRPNEKLFF; cdr3_nt: TGTGCCAGCAGTCCTATCAAATCAGGGAGGCCTAATGAAAAACTGTTTTTT
cdr3_length: 14; j_call: TRBJ2-5; v_call: TRBV10-1; clone_size: NA; d_call: NA; cdr3_aa: CASSEGRDQETQYF; cdr3_nt: TGCGCCAGCAGTGAAGGCAGGGACCAAGAGACCCAGTACTTC
cdr3_length: 15; j_call: TRBJ1-1; v_call: TRBV6-5; clone_size: once; d_call: TRBD1; cdr3_aa: CASSNGQGGGTEAFF; cdr3_nt: TGTGCCAGCAGTAACGGACAGGGAGGCGGCACTGAAGCTTTCTTT
cdr3_length: 15; j_call: TRBJ1-5; v_call: TRBV24-1; clone_size: once; d_call: NA; cdr3_aa: CATSEGHPSNQPQHF; cdr3_nt: TGTGCCACCAGTGAGGGACACCCAAGCAATCAGCCCCAGCATTTT
cdr3_length: 15; j_call: TRBJ1-5; v_call: TRBV20-1; clone_size: NA; d_call: NA; cdr3_aa: CSASGQALSNQPQHF; cdr3_nt: TGCAGTGCTAGTGGGCAGGCCCTTAGCAATCAGCCCCAGCATTTT
cdr3_length: 12; j_call: TRBJ2-1; v_call: TRBV6-2/TRBV6-3; clone_size: NA; d_call: NA; cdr3_aa: CASSPPIARQFF; cdr3_nt: TGTGCCAGCAGTCCCCCGATTGCGCGGCAGTTCTTC
cdr3_length: 14; j_call: TRBJ1-2; v_call: TRBV27; clone_size: once; d_call: TRBD1; cdr3_aa: CASSFRDREGGYTF; cdr3_nt: TGTGCCAGCAGTTTCCGGGACAGGGAAGGTGGCTACACCTTC
cdr3_length: 15; j_call: TRBJ2-1; v_call: TRBV3-1/TRBV3-2; clone_size: NA; d_call: TRBD2; cdr3_aa: CASRLAGGRYNEQFF; cdr3_nt: TGTGCCAGCAGACTAGCGGGGGGGCGTTACAATGAGCAGTTCTTC
cdr3_length: 16; j_call: TRBJ1-2; v_call: TRBV5-1; clone_size: few; d_call: TRBD1; cdr3_aa: CASSLGSGGLSSGYTF; cdr3_nt: TGCGCCAGCAGCTTAGGGTCAGGGGGCCTGTCTAGTGGCTACACCTTC
cdr3_length: 14; j_call: TRBJ1-1; v_call: TRBV6-6; clone_size: once; d_call: NA; cdr3_aa: CASSYGRRNTEAFF; cdr3_nt: TGTGCCAGCAGTTACGGGAGGAGGAACACTGAAGCTTTCTTT
cdr3_length: 14; j_call: TRBJ2-5; v_call: TRBV18; clone_size: NA; d_call: TRBD1; cdr3_aa: CASSLGQGAETQYF; cdr3_nt: TGTGCCAGCTCACTGGGACAGGGAGCAGAGACCCAGTACTTC
cdr3_length: 15; j_call: TRBJ2-1; v_call: TRBV28; clone_size: NA; d_call: TRBD2; cdr3_aa: CASSPGGGAYNEQFF; cdr3_nt: TGTGCCAGCAGCCCGGGCGGGGGGGCTTACAATGAGCAGTTCTTC
cdr3_length: 18; j_call: TRBJ2-3; v_call: TRBV18; clone_size: NA; d_call: TRBD2; cdr3_aa: CASSPGTSGGIGTDTQYF; cdr3_nt: TGTGCCAGCTCACCCGGGACTAGCGGGGGGATCGGCACAGATACGCAGTATTTT
cdr3_length: 17; j_call: TRBJ2-5; v_call: TRBV4-2; clone_size: NA; d_call: NA; cdr3_aa: CASSQDPGRGGRETQYF; cdr3_nt: TGTGCCAGCAGCCAAGATCCCGGAAGGGGGGGCCGGGAGACCCAGTACTTC
cdr3_length: 13; j_call: TRBJ2-7; v_call: TRBV5-5; clone_size: NA; d_call: NA; cdr3_aa: CASQGMSSYEQYF; cdr3_nt: TGTGCCAGCCAGGGGATGAGCTCCTACGAGCAGTACTTC
cdr3_length: 14; j_call: TRBJ1-1; v_call: TRBV6-5; clone_size: NA; d_call: NA; cdr3_aa: CASSYSRDAEAAFF; cdr3_nt: TGTGCCAGCAGTTACTCGAGAGACGCGGAGGCGGCTTTCTTT
cdr3_length: 15; j_call: TRBJ1-2; v_call: TRBV7-8; clone_size: once; d_call: TRBD1; cdr3_aa: CASSLLETGDYGYTF; cdr3_nt: TGTGCCAGCAGCTTACTAGAGACAGGGGACTATGGCTACACCTTC
cdr3_length: 14; j_call: TRBJ2-7; v_call: TRBV18; clone_size: NA; d_call: TRBD1; cdr3_aa: CASSPETGVNEQYF; cdr3_nt: TGTGCCAGCTCACCAGAGACAGGGGTAAACGAGCAGTACTTC
cdr3_length: 14; j_call: TRBJ1-3; v_call: TRBV19; clone_size: NA; d_call: NA; cdr3_aa: CASTPQAGGNTIYF; cdr3_nt: TGTGCCAGTACCCCCCAGGCAGGGGGAAACACCATATATTTT
cdr3_length: 12; j_call: TRBJ1-5; v_call: TRBV10-3; clone_size: few; d_call: NA; cdr3_aa: CAISEQGVPQHF; cdr3_nt: TGTGCCATCAGTGAGCAAGGGGTGCCCCAGCATTTT
cdr3_length: 13; j_call: TRBJ1-5; v_call: TRBV12-3/TRBV12-4; clone_size: NA; d_call: NA; cdr3_aa: CASSPVSNQPQHF; cdr3_nt: TGTGCCAGCAGTCCGGTGAGCAATCAGCCCCAGCATTTT
cdr3_length: 19; j_call: TRBJ2-6; v_call: TRBV15; clone_size: NA; d_call: TRBD1; cdr3_aa: CATSRGGTGMGSGANVLTF; cdr3_nt: TGTGCCACCAGCAGAGGCGGGACAGGGATGGGCTCTGGGGCCAACGTCCTGACTTTC